This T cell receptor beta chain was identified in a study of early T cells in non-severe SARS-CoV-2 infection. General study points: Matching with VDJdb favored anti-spike CD8 responses (missing private and CD4 specificities).

Tagging with unique molecular identifiers was applied to individual cDNA molecules. TCRdb ran MiXCR on the 5' RACE reads and lists one entry per CDR3 protein. The sample has about 28,000 distinct CDR3 sequences, 3.5% to 5.5% seen once. This clonotype occurred many times. What it binds is unknown. Looked up from germline, CDR1 is SGHTA and CDR2 is FQGNSA. The CDR3 totals 15 residues. V was clipped by 5 bases and J by 5 bases, with 19 bases between them. The chain links TRBV7-2 to TRBJ2-7, with D possibly matching TRBD1 (5 bases). This clonotype was sampled from an adult who was a healthcare worker with PCR-confirmed SARS-CoV-2 infection or an uninfected control (not recorded which). The material sequenced was whole blood, taken at baseline. The CDR3 DNA follows: TGTGCCAGCAGCGGGTCCTGGGGCCTTGAGGACGAGCAGTACTTC. Protein sequence: CASSGSWGLEDEQYF.